This T cell receptor beta chain was sequenced in a study of blood T cell repertoires in COVID-19 (dated by TCRdb to 2019 to 2021). The study in broad terms: Samples covering the acute and convalescent phases of COVID-19 were provided by collaborators in the United States, Italy and Spain. The material from the prospective study consisted of cDNA or gDNA derived from T cells, B-cell-depleted T cells, or PBMCs. Where HLA class I and class II types were available, the types were taken from metadata supplied by the sample provider, not from assay-based typing. The dataset comprised deeply sampled blood TCRbeta repertoires from subjects exposed to, actively infected with, or recovered from COVID-19. The repertoires were released in a freely available public database intended as a resource for research on the immune response to SARS-CoV-2. A de-identified subject ID, COVID-19 status, age in years and sex were almost always included in the sample metadata. Samples came from the ongoing ImmuneRACE study (first 160 participants) plus 1,254 subjects from 6 global collaborators. The full study reports these points: How much clinical and demographic metadata was included differed by source and by participant, and the metadata was provided uncurated.

TCRbeta CDR3 regions were amplified from genomic DNA using the immunoSEQ Assay, a bias-controlled multiplex PCR. From the authors' description of their analysis: The number of nucleated cells in each sample was estimated by amplification of reference gene primers within the assay. To quantify the absolute abundance of each unique TCRbeta CDR3 rearrangement, sequence reads were collapsed and filtered. For each sample, productive Simpson clonality was calculated by taking the square root of Simpson's diversity index across productive rearrangements. Here the immuneACCESS table is served through TCRdb, limited to in-frame sequences with V and J called. Missing clones are a known gap in these copies; in checked studies unresolved V genes cover under half, and the rest lacks a known reason. The DNA gave D and trimming, while V, J and clone size come from that table. Recorded for this sample are 100,000 to 150,000 clones; nearly 90% of them occurred a single time. Approximately 1.1% of the sample is held by the ten biggest clonotypes.

On this clone itself: The clone's antigen remains unknown. Per-nucleotide qualities are absent, and no much larger clonotype sits a single base away.

Whole blood was collected in K2EDTA tubes by collaborating institutions according to the institutions' own protocols. For TCRbeta analysis, collaborators shipped samples as frozen whole blood, isolated PBMCs, or DNA extracted from either of those sample types. CDR1 MNHNY and CDR2 SVGAGI are derived from the germline V gene (reference sequence). Inclusive of the bounding cysteine and phenylalanine, the CDR3 is 15 residues long. The only DNA kept is the CDR3, 45 bases in frame from the first base. The junction shows trimming of 2 bases on V and 2 bases on J, plus 10 bases between the germline ends. What was sequenced was peripheral blood. The chain couples TRBV6-6 to TRBJ1-3, with an unclear D gene assignment. This clonotype was obtained from a woman of 80 years or more with acute or convalescent COVID-19. CDR3 loop: CASSYRPAAGNTIYF. The nucleotide sequence is given as TGTGCCAGCAGTTACCGCCCCGCAGCTGGAAACACCATATATTTT.